This entry features one T cell receptor (beta chain) sequence. As yet, its antigen is unknown. These data come from a study of T cell responses to AZD1222 COVID-19 vaccine. Findings and caveats of the study: Baseline seropositivity characterized only a handful of AZD1222 recipients.

Sequencing was performed with immunoSEQ multiplex PCR; in TCRdb, only in-frame clones are kept and a portion is missing. The sample lists 90,000 to 130,000 clones, around nine tenths seen once, with 2% to 2.5% in the top ten. V was trimmed by 4 bases and J by 7 bases, leaving 12 bases between them. The germline V gene has CDR1 SGHRS and CDR2 YFSETQ. This CDR3 has 14 residues. The sequenced sample was peripheral blood, obtained 28 days after the second AZD1222 dose. This clonotype was sampled from an adult who received the AZD1222 COVID-19 vaccine. The rearrangement links TRBV5-1 to TRBJ1-6; D ambiguous. The CDR3 protein is CASSPFGQNSPLHF. The DNA for the CDR3 is TGCGCCAGCAGCCCATTCGGGCAAAATTCACCCCTCCACTTT.